Following are 12 T cell receptor beta chains from one sample sequenced in a study of blood T cells in healthy people across ages. Through a sample-barcoded 5' primer and a J-beta primer mix, a second PCR was run for about 6 to 11 cycles. TCRdb re-derived calls from the 5' RACE reads in MiXCR, one entry per CDR3 protein. The sample holds 1.6 million or so distinct CDR3 sequences, approximately 32% seen once. Material for sequencing was blood. The receptors shown here come from a woman aged 25 to 39 in good health.

The chain couples TRBV10-1 to TRBJ2-7, with D perhaps matching TRBD1 or TRBD2 (5 bases each). Germline V lookup: CDR1 WNHNN, CDR2 SYGVQD (reference sequence). The CDR3 has 14 residues. V lost 4 bases to trimming and J lost 0 bases, with 10 bases between them. CDR3 loop: CASSAGSPSYEQYF. DNA of the CDR3: TGCGCCAGCAGTGCAGGGAGTCCCTCCTACGAGCAGTACTTC.

The J gene is TRBJ2-5, the V gene TRBV12-3 or TRBV12-4, with 7 positions matching TRBD2. The CDR3 is made up of 17 amino acids. Unmatched junction bases numbered 16, after V lost 4 bases and J lost 5 bases. The CDR3 DNA is TGTGCCAGCAGTTCTGCTTCAGCGGGGCCTTCCTTGGAGACCCAGTACTTC. Its protein product is CASSSASAGPSLETQYF.

This clonotype has more than one count but fewer than ten. The rearrangement links TRBV18 to TRBJ2-5, with D perhaps TRBD1 or TRBD2 (5 bases each). CDR1 KGHSH and CDR2 LQKENI come from the germline V gene. Trimming removed 3 bases from V and 11 bases from J, with 25 bases in between. CDR3 size: 16 residues. Here the CDR3 DNA reads TGTGCCAGCTCACCTAGCGTCAGGGCAAGCAATATGAAGCAGTACTTC. It codes for CASSPSVRASNMKQYF.

The chain couples TRBV10-1 to TRBJ2-3, with 10 bases lining up with TRBD2. CDR1 and CDR2 (germline): WNHNN, SYGVQD (reference sequence). The CDR3 is 15 residues long. J gave up 4 bases and V 4 bases, and 5 bases lay outside the gene matches. In DNA form, the CDR3 reads TGCGCCAGCAGTGCCCTAGCGGGAGACTCAGATACGCAGTATTTT. This sequence encodes CASSALAGDSDTQYF.

This clonotype was picked up a small number of times. This chain connects TRBV20-1 to TRBJ2-2; no clear D gene. Trimming took off 3 bases at V and 7 bases at J, with 3 bases between the two ends. Per germline, CDR1 DFQATT and CDR2 SNEGSKA (reference sequence). This CDR3 contains 10 residues. DNA of the CDR3: TGCAGTGCTAGTTTCGGGGAGCTGTTTTTT. Translation gives CSASFGELFF.

This sequence joins TRBV20-1 and TRBJ2-3, with 7 bases aligning to TRBD1. The CDR3 totals 16 residues. Germline V CDR1 and CDR2: DFQATT, SNEGSKA (reference sequence). V shed 3 bases, J shed 4 bases, and the junction held 13 bases outside the gene matches. The CDR3, as DNA: TGCAGTGCTAGGGGAGCGAGCGAGGGGGCCCCAGATACGCAGTATTTT. Translation: CSARGASEGAPDTQYF.

In this sample, this clonotype turned up a few times. The chain links TRBV7-9 to TRBJ2-1; TRBD2 aligns across 9 bases. V lost 6 bases to trimming and J lost 6 bases; unmatched junction nucleotides: 18. The CDR3 runs to 18 residues. Germline values: CDR1 SEHNR, CDR2 FQNEAQ (reference sequence). The DNA for the CDR3 is TGTGCCAGCAGTTCTACCGGGACTAGCCGATCCTTGGGCAATGAGCAGTTCTTC. This codes for CASSSTGTSRSLGNEQFF.

This clonotype came up a few times. This sequence joins TRBV5-1 and TRBJ2-3; 16 nucleotides match TRBD2. Losses at the gene ends were 3 bases for V and 1 base for J; bases not matched to a gene: 11. The germline gives CDR1 SGHRS, CDR2 YFSETQ. The CDR3 runs to 20 residues. The CDR3 sequence is CASSSGGTSGRVVGTDTQYF. CDR3 sequence (DNA): TGCGCCAGCAGCTCCGGGGGGACTAGCGGGAGGGTGGTAGGCACAGATACGCAGTATTTT.

V is TRBV27 and J is TRBJ1-6, with D maybe TRBD1 (5 bases). Trimming cost V 6 bases and J 8 bases, with 17 bases left between them. Germline CDR1 and CDR2: MNHEY and SMNVEV (reference sequence). The CDR3 contains 15 residues. CDR3 sequence (DNA): TGTGCCAGCAGGGTGTTCGGGGGGTTAGATTCACCCCTCCACTTT. Its protein product is CASRVFGGLDSPLHF.

The V call is TRBV20-1, the J call TRBJ2-4; 13 bases are a match to TRBD2. The better agreement between TRBJ2-7 and the DNA end casts doubt on the J call. The CDR3 is 14 residues long. Germline V gene lookup returns CDR1 DFQATT and CDR2 SNEGSKA (reference sequence). The CDR3 DNA follows: TGCAGTGCTAGATGGACTAGCGGGGGCTACGAGCAGTACTTC. Its translation is CSARWTSGGYEQYF.

As regards this clonotype: A read error may be the cause here, since a much bigger clone is one base away. The chain uses TRBV12-3 or TRBV12-4 and TRBJ2-7; 7 bases line up with TRBD2. This CDR3 spans 14 amino acids. The V segment lost 3 bases and the J segment 7 bases; nucleotides outside the gene matches: 9. In DNA form, the CDR3 reads TGTGCCAGCAGTTTCGTGCGGGAGAGGAGGGAGCAGTACTTC. This encodes CASSFVRERREQYF.

This clonotype was counted ten times or more. V usage is TRBV29-1 and J usage is TRBJ2-1; D gene unclear. The V and J ends lost 7 bases and 0 bases respectively, with 13 bases between them. Germline CDR1 is SQVTM and CDR2 is ANQGSEA. The CDR3 has 14 residues. The CDR3 sequence is CSAPEPSSYNEQFF. CDR3 DNA: TGCAGCGCCCCAGAGCCCAGCTCCTACAATGAGCAGTTCTTC.